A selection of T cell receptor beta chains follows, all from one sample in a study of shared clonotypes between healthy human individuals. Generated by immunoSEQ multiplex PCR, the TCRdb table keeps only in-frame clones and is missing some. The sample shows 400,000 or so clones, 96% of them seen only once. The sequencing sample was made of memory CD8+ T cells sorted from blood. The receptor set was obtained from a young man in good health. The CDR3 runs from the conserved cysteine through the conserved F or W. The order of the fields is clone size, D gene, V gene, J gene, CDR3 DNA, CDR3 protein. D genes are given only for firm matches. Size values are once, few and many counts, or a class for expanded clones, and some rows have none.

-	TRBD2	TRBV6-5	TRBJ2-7	TGTGCCAGCAGTTACCTTAGCGGGAGGTGGTACGAGCAGTACTTC	CASSYLSGRWYEQYF
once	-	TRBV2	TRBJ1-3	TGTGCCAGCAGCGATGTTACAGGACCCTCTGGAAACACCATATATTTT	CASSDVTGPSGNTIYF
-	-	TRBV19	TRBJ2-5	TGTGCCAGTAGGTCCAACAACCAACGTCTGGGGACCCAGTACTTC	CASRSNNQRLGTQYF
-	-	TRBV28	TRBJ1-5	TGTGCCGGCAAGGGAGGGGTAGGTGGCAATCAGCCCCAGCATTTT	CAGKGGVGGNQPQHF
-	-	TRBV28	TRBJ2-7	TGTGCCAGTGCGGTAGGGCCCTACGAGCAGTACTTC	CASAVGPYEQYF
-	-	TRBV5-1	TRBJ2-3	TGCGCCAGCAGCCCTAACATGGCAGGGGCCACAGATACGCAGTATTTT	CASSPNMAGATDTQYF
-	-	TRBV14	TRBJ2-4	TGTGCCAGCAGCCAAGCGGGATTGGGGACGTCTAAAAACATTCAGTACTTC	CASSQAGLGTSKNIQYF
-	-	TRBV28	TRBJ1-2	TGTGCCAGCAGCCGGGACATAGCTAACTATGGCTACACCTTC	CASSRDIANYGYTF
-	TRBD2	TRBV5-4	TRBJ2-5	TGTGCCAGCAGCGGGACTAGCGGGAGGGCCGAGACCCAGTACTTC	CASSGTSGRAETQYF
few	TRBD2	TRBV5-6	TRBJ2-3	TGTGCCAGCAGCTTGGCCCGGGGGGGCCCAGATACGCAGTATTTT	CASSLARGGPDTQYF
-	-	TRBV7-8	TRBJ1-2	TGTGCCAGCAGCTTAGGCCCAGGGAACTATGGCTACACCTTC	CASSLGPGNYGYTF
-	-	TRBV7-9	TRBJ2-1	TGTGCCAGCAGCTCTCATTTGAGCTCCTACAATGAGCAGTTCTTC	CASSSHLSSYNEQFF
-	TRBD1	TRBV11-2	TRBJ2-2	TGTGCCAGCAGCTTATACAGGGGGGACACCGGGGAGCTGTTTTTT	CASSLYRGDTGELFF
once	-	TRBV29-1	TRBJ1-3	TGCAGCGCTGAGTGGGGGGGTGGAAACACCATATATTTT	CSAEWGGGNTIYF
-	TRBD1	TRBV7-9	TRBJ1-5	TGTGCCAGCAGCCCGACAGGGGCTCAGCCCCAGCATTTT	CASSPTGAQPQHF
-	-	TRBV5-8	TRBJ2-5	TGTGCCAGCACCTCGACACTCGGGGAGACCCAGTACTTC	CASTSTLGETQYF
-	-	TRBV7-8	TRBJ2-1	TGTGCCAGCAGCTTAGCGTCCGCTTACAATGAGCAGTTCTTC	CASSLASAYNEQFF
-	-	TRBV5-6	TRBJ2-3	TGTGCCAGCAGCGGAAGTGGTAGAAGCACAGATACGCAGTATTTT	CASSGSGRSTDTQYF
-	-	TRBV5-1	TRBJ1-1	TGCGCCAGCAGCTTGGACAGGTTGGCGAACACTGAAGCTTTCTTT	CASSLDRLANTEAFF
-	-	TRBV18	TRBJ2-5	TGTGCCAGCTCGTCCGGGGTACAAGAGACCCAGTACTTC	CASSSGVQETQYF
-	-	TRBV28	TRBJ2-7	TGTGCCAGCAGATACCGGGACAAGAAAGAGCAGTACTTC	CASRYRDKKEQYF
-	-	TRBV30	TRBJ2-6	TGTGCCTGGAGTTCGGGAGCGGGGGCCAACGTCCTGACTTTC	CAWSSGAGANVLTF
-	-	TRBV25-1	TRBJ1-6	TGTGCCAGCAGTGCTTGGCGGGGACCGACCATCAATTCACCCCTCCACTTT	CASSAWRGPTINSPLHF
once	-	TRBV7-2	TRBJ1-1	TGTGCCAGCAGCTATACCCCCACTGAAGCTTTCTTT	CASSYTPTEAFF
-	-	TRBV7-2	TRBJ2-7	TGTGCCAGCAGCTTAGGGGGGGGCCAGTACTCCTACGAGCAGTACTTC	CASSLGGGQYSYEQYF
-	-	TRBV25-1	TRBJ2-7	TGTGCCAGCAGTGAATTAGTCACAAATAGCGAGCAGTACTTC	CASSELVTNSEQYF
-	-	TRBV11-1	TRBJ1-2	TGTGCCAGCAGCCCCCGTGAGGGAGGCTATGGCTACACCTTC	CASSPREGGYGYTF
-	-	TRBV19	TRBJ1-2	TGTGCCACTAGGGCTCGTACTGGCGGCTACACCTTC	CATRARTGGYTF
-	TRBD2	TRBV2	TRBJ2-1	TGTGCCAGCAGGCCCTTAACGAGCGGGAGGGCCCATGAGCAGTTCTTC	CASRPLTSGRAHEQFF
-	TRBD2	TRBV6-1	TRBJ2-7	TGTGCCAGCAGTGAAAGGGGACTAGCGGGAGTCGGCTACTACGAGCAGTACTTC	CASSERGLAGVGYYEQYF
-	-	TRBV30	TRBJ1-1	TGTGCCTGGAGTGTGGGGGGGAACACTGAAGCTTTCTTT	CAWSVGGNTEAFF
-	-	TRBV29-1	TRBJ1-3	TGCAGCGTTGATCCGGCAGGGGATGCCGGAGGAAACACCATATATTTT	CSVDPAGDAGGNTIYF
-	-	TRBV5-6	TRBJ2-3	TGTGCCAGCAGCTTGAGGTCGAACTCACGCACAGATACGCAGTATTTT	CASSLRSNSRTDTQYF
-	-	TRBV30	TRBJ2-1	TGTGCCTGTACCTCCTACAATGAGCAGTTCTTC	CACTSYNEQFF
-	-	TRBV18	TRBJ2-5	TGTGCCAGCTCACCAGGGGTGAAAGAGACCCAGTACTTC	CASSPGVKETQYF
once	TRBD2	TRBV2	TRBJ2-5	TGTGCCAGCAGTGAGGTAGCGGGAGAAATGGAGACCCAGTACTTC	CASSEVAGEMETQYF